A selection of T cell receptor beta chains follows, all from one sample in a study of T-cell memory formation after mild COVID-19. TCRdb fed the 5' RACE reads into MiXCR, producing one record per CDR3 protein. The sample lists around 450,000 distinct CDR3 sequences; 20% to 30% were seen once. Sequencing input: PBMCs or a T cell subset sorted from them (not recorded which). The receptors were sampled from an adult woman who had mild COVID-19 (a few samples of this study predate the infection). Cell type and time point are not known. CDR3s include the opening cysteine and the closing phenylalanine or tryptophan. The D gene is left open where the match is weak. A row's size may be missing; if present it is once, few, many or a size class.

j_call d_call clone_size v_call cdr3_nt cdr3_aa
TRBJ2-1 TRBD2 NA TRBV12-3/TRBV12-4 TGTGCCAGCAGTTTTCGCGGGAGCTCCTACAATGAGCAGTTCTTC CASSFRGSSYNEQFF
TRBJ1-1 NA few TRBV11-3 TGTGCCAGCAGCCTACAGGGTTCCTTGAACACTGAAGCTTTCTTT CASSLQGSLNTEAFF
TRBJ2-3 NA many TRBV7-3 TGTGCCAGCAGCTTAACGTCAGGAGGGGGCGGTAGCACAGATACGCAGTATTTT CASSLTSGGGGSTDTQYF
TRBJ1-1 NA few TRBV7-8 TGTGCCAGCAGCTGGGGAACGGGGGGAATAGCTGAAGCTTTCTTT CASSWGTGGIAEAFF
TRBJ2-4 NA NA TRBV7-9 TGTGCCAGCAGCTTAGCGGAATTGCGGAGACTGGACTTC CASSLAELRRLDF
TRBJ2-7 TRBD2 NA TRBV6-5 TGTGCCAGCGCCCCCAGCTCGGGGGGAGGAACCTACGAGCAGTACTTC CASAPSSGGGTYEQYF
TRBJ2-5 NA many TRBV12-3/TRBV12-4 TGTGCCAGCAGTTTAACACGCCGCGGGGAGACCCAGTACTTC CASSLTRRGETQYF
TRBJ2-7 TRBD2 few TRBV4-2 TGTGCCAGCAGCCAGGCTCGGACTAGCTACTACGAGCAGTACTTC CASSQARTSYYEQYF
TRBJ1-3 NA NA TRBV11-3 TGTGCCAGCAGCATAAACCCCCCCCCGGGAGGCACCATATATTTT CASSINPPPGGTIYF
TRBJ2-7 NA few TRBV10-3 TGTGCCATCACCCTCGGGGGAGGCTACGAGCAGTACTTC CAITLGGGYEQYF
TRBJ1-5 NA few TRBV9 TGTGCCAGCAGCCCCCGGGACAGCAATCAGCCCCAGCATTTT CASSPRDSNQPQHF
TRBJ2-1 TRBD2 NA TRBV20-1 TGCAGTGCTAGACAAATAGCGGGGGGCTACAATGAGCAGTTCTTC CSARQIAGGYNEQFF
TRBJ1-2 NA few TRBV19 TGTGCCAGTAAACTTGGCCCAGGGCGCTATGGCTACACCTTC CASKLGPGRYGYTF
TRBJ2-1 TRBD1 few TRBV11-2 TGTGCCAGCAGCTTTCGGACAGGGGGAAACAATGAGCAGTTCTTC CASSFRTGGNNEQFF
TRBJ1-1 NA few TRBV29-1 TGCAGCGTTGAGTTCCACAGTGCTTATGAAGCTTTCTTT CSVEFHSAYEAFF
TRBJ2-3 NA few TRBV12-3/TRBV12-4 TGTGCCAGCAGTTTGGGACCCATCCAAGGGAGAGATACGCAGTATTTT CASSLGPIQGRDTQYF
TRBJ1-6 NA NA TRBV5-1 TGCGCCAGCAGCTCGGGTACAGATCGGAATTCACCCCTCCACTTT CASSSGTDRNSPLHF
TRBJ2-5 TRBD1 NA TRBV6-1 TGTGCCAGCAGTGAACTACAGGGGGCCTGGGAGACCCAGTACTTC CASSELQGAWETQYF
TRBJ1-1 NA many TRBV5-1 TGCGCCAGCAGCAGGGTGAACACTGAAGCTTTCTTT CASSRVNTEAFF
TRBJ2-1 NA few TRBV3-1 TGTGCCAGCAGCCACGGGGACGCGCGAAATGAGCAGTTCTTC CASSHGDARNEQFF
TRBJ1-5 NA few TRBV20-1 TGCAGTGCTAGACGCCTGAATAGCAATCAGCCCCAGCATTTT CSARRLNSNQPQHF
TRBJ2-7 TRBD1 few TRBV10-3 TGTGCCATCAGGGCGACAGGGTCTAGCTCCTACGAGCAGTACTTC CAIRATGSSSYEQYF
TRBJ1-1 NA NA TRBV6-5 TGTGCCAGCGGCAGACCCGGGGGTTGGACTTTCTTT CASGRPGGWTFF
TRBJ1-3 NA NA TRBV30 TGTGCCTGGAAAAGCAACCGCTCTGGAAACACCATATATTTT CAWKSNRSGNTIYF
TRBJ2-1 NA few TRBV2 TGTGCCAGCAGTGAATCCCTATATGAGCAGTTCTTC CASSESLYEQFF
TRBJ2-1 TRBD1 few TRBV7-2 TGTGCCAGCAGCACACGTACAGGGGGGATTTACAATGAGCAGTTCTTC CASSTRTGGIYNEQFF